What follows are 24 T cell receptor beta chains derived from one specimen sequenced in a study of cytomegalovirus exposure and HLA in healthy donors. The PCR employed 60 Vbeta primers together with 13 Jbeta primers. Only in-frame clones appear in the TCRdb table, and some are missing; sequencing was by immunoSEQ multiplex PCR. This table holds about 87,000 clones, 6.5% to 8% found once. Source material: PBMCs. Receptors were obtained from a man in his fifties or sixties in good health and CMV-seronegative.

The chain joins TRBV4-2 to TRBJ1-4, with D unclear. Germline assignment: CDR1 LGHNA and CDR2 YNFKEQ. The germline V and J ends were trimmed by 0 bases and 7 bases, with 12 bases remaining between them. CDR3 length: 15 amino acids. In DNA, the CDR3 is TGTGCCAGCAGCCAAGATGAGGAAAGTAGTGAAAAACTGTTTTTT. The encoded protein is CASSQDEESSEKLFF.

The CDR3 is CASSTPGQGIEGYTF. The CDR3 region has the DNA TGTGCCAGCAGCACTCCAGGACAGGGGATTGAAGGCTACACCTTC. The chain carries TRBV5-4 and TRBJ1-2; 9 bases agree with TRBD1. CDR3 length: 15 residues. V lost 4 bases, J lost 8 bases, and 12 bases stayed unmatched. Germline CDR1 is SGHNT and CDR2 is YYREEE (reference sequence).

This rearrangement joins TRBV19 to TRBJ1-6, with 11 bases fitting TRBD1. Germline-derived CDR1 and CDR2 are LNHDA and SQIVND (reference sequence). The CDR3 is 14 amino acids. With V trimmed by 6 bases and J by 9 bases, 4 bases remained unmatched. The CDR3: CASSTGTGGSPLHF. CDR3 nucleotide sequence: TGTGCCAGTAGCACCGGGACAGGGGGTTCACCCCTCCACTTT.

This clone was counted only a few times. The V and J genes are TRBV19 and TRBJ2-7; D not certain. V was clipped by 3 bases and J by 0 bases, with 6 bases between them. Germline V CDR1 and CDR2: LNHDA, SQIVND (reference sequence). The CDR3 is 13 amino acids. The CDR3 sequence: CASSMRVSYEQYF. The CDR3 nucleotides read TGTGCCAGTAGTATGCGTGTCTCCTACGAGCAGTACTTC.

There are a few counts of this clone. This chain uses TRBV4-2 with TRBJ2-3, with a weak D call TRBD2 (7 bases). V was pared by 7 bases and J by 2 bases, with 16 bases between. This CDR3 spans 15 amino acids. The germline gives CDR1 LGHNA, CDR2 YNFKEQ. The CDR3 DNA follows: TGTGCCAGCACCCTAGGGGGGGGAAACACAGATACGCAGTATTTT. Translating gives CASTLGGGNTDTQYF.

The gene calls are TRBV6-5 and TRBJ2-3; D not certain. Per germline, CDR1 MNHEY and CDR2 SVGAGI. The CDR3 sequence is 14 residues long. V lost 6 bases and J 10 bases, leaving 20 bases between the germline ends. Here the CDR3 reads CASRLVPVSGPQYF. In DNA form, the CDR3 reads TGTGCCAGCAGATTAGTGCCCGTCTCGGGTCCGCAGTATTTT.

This clone came up a few times. The rearrangement links TRBV15 to TRBJ1-5; D is ambiguous. Germline CDR1 and CDR2: LNHNV and YYDKDF (reference sequence). This CDR3 comprises 17 residues. Between the trimmed V and J ends, which lost 2 bases and 6 bases, there was a span of 20 bases. CDR3 in DNA: TGTGCCACCAGCAGACCACCCGGGGAGGGATTTGGTCAGCCCCAGCATTTT. It codes for CATSRPPGEGFGQPQHF.

This clone appeared a few times. The chain recombines TRBV2 with TRBJ2-1; 10 bases line up with TRBD2. The CDR3 extends over 17 amino acids. Trimming removed 7 bases from V and 1 base from J; junction bases left unmatched: 10. Per the germline V gene, CDR1 is SNHLY and CDR2 is FYNNEI. The CDR3 protein is CASIPRLAGASYNEQFF. The CDR3 region has the DNA TGTGCCAGCATCCCGCGGCTAGCGGGAGCTTCCTACAATGAGCAGTTCTTC.

V gene TRBV7-3 combines with J gene TRBJ1-2, with a tentative D call TRBD1 (5 bases). V gave up 4 bases and J gave up 8 bases, with 14 bases separating them. This CDR3 spans 13 amino acids. CDR1 and CDR2 (germline): SGHTA, FQGTGA. Here the CDR3 DNA reads TGTGCCAGCAGCTCGGGGGGGGGTTCGGGCTACACCTTC. Its translation is CASSSGGGSGYTF. Looking up the rest from reference TRBV7-3 and TRBJ1-2 gives the full variable domain: GAGVSQTPSNKVTEKGKYVELRCDPISGHTALYWYRQSLGQGPEFLIYFQGTGAADDSGLPNDRFFAVRPEGSVSTLKIQRTERGDSAVYLCASSSGGGSGYTFGSGTRLTVV.

CDR3 sequence reads: CSVMKGYHTTDTQYF. The CDR3 DNA reads as TGCAGCGTCATGAAGGGGTACCACACCACAGATACGCAGTATTTT. This sequence joins TRBV29-1 and TRBJ2-3, with D possibly being TRBD1 (5 bases). In germline, CDR1 is SQVTM, CDR2 ANQGSEA. Trimming removed 6 bases from V and 2 bases from J, with 18 bases in between. This CDR3 has 15 residues.

This clone has just a few counts. The V call is TRBV6-1, the J call TRBJ2-2; TRBD2 agrees at 11 bases. The CDR3 length is 16 residues. Germline lookup yields CDR1 MNHNS and CDR2 SASEGT. Germline trimming cut 4 bases from V and 6 bases from J; bases unmatched to any gene: 7. DNA for the CDR3: TGTGCCAGCAGTGGGTGGACTAGCGGGTGGGCCGGGGAGCTGTTTTTT. Protein: CASSGWTSGWAGELFF.

The V gene is TRBV5-1, the J gene TRBJ2-3, with unresolved D. CDR1 is SGHRS and CDR2 is YFSETQ in the germline V gene. The CDR3 covers 14 residues. Trimming took 0 bases from V and 6 from J, leaving 11 bases between them. CDR3 sequence: CASSLDNPGDTQYF. CDR3 in DNA: TGCGCCAGCAGCTTGGACAACCCCGGGGATACGCAGTATTTT.

In nucleotides, the CDR3 is TGTGCCAGCGGACAGAGGGCTTCACCCCTCCACTTT. It codes for CASGQRASPLHF. The chain carries TRBV19 and TRBJ1-6; possibly TRBD1 for D (6 bases). Deletions cut 9 bases from V and 9 bases from J, with 12 bases between. The germline CDR1 and CDR2 sequences are LNHDA and SQIVND (reference sequence). The CDR3 has 12 residues.

This clone came up a few times. V is TRBV11-2 and J is TRBJ2-7; 10 nucleotides match TRBD2. J lost 7 bases, V lost 5 bases, and 5 bases had no gene match. The CDR3 covers 13 residues. Looked up from germline, CDR1 is SGHAT and CDR2 is FQNNGV. For the CDR3, the DNA is TGTGCCAGCAGCCTAGCGGGAGTAAGAGAGCAGTACTTC. Residues: CASSLAGVREQYF.

The V gene is TRBV2, the J gene TRBJ2-1, with 9 bases fitting TRBD2. This CDR3 is built from 17 residues. The trim removed 5 bases at V and 6 bases at J, leaving 14 bases unmatched. Per the germline V gene, CDR1 is SNHLY and CDR2 is FYNNEI. CDR3 sequence: CASSWAGTSPTSNEQFF. The DNA of the CDR3 is TGTGCCAGCAGTTGGGCCGGGACTAGCCCCACCTCCAATGAGCAGTTCTTC. Variable domain in full (rest from reference TRBV2 and TRBJ2-1): EPEVTQTPSHQVTQMGQEVILRCVPISNHLYFYWYRQILGQKVEFLVSFYNNEISEKSEIFDDQFSVERPDGSNFTLKIRSTKLEDSAMYFCASSWAGTSPTSNEQFFGPGTRLTVL.

The rearrangement links TRBV10-3 to TRBJ2-7, with D possibly matching TRBD1 (5 bases). V lost 7 bases to trimming and J lost 2 bases, with 12 bases between them. This CDR3 is built from 13 residues. Looked up from germline, CDR1 is ENHRY and CDR2 is SYGVKD. The CDR3 DNA is TGTGCCATCACCCCGACAGATACCTACGAGCAGTACTTC. It is translated as CAITPTDTYEQYF.

The rearrangement links TRBV5-1 to TRBJ2-7, with 10 positions matching TRBD1. Trimming at V came to 0 bases and at J to 5 bases, leaving 8 bases not matched to a gene. CDR3 length: 16 residues. Germline loops: CDR1 SGHRS, CDR2 YFSETQ. As DNA, the CDR3 is TGCGCCAGCAGCTTGGGGTGGACAGGGACAGGGGACGAGCAGTACTTC. It specifies CASSLGWTGTGDEQYF.

This rearrangement joins TRBV9 to TRBJ2-5; TRBD1 matches 8 bases. CDR1 SGDLS and CDR2 YYNGEE come from the germline V gene. V trimming: 3 bases; J trimming: 0 bases; junction bases outside the gene matches: 7. The CDR3 is 16 residues long. This CDR3 reads CASSATGVPHQETQYF. CDR3 nucleotide sequence: TGTGCCAGCAGCGCGACAGGGGTTCCCCACCAAGAGACCCAGTACTTC. The whole variable domain, filled in from reference TRBV9 and TRBJ2-5, reads DSGVTQTPKHLITATGQRVTLRCSPRSGDLSVYWYQQSLDQGLQFLIQYYNGEERAKGNILERFSAQQFPDLHSELNLSSLELGDSALYFCASSATGVPHQETQYFGPGTRLLVL.

This clone was detected only a few times. Mismatch with germline at one junction end may stem from a read error. The rearrangement joins TRBV7-7 to TRBJ1-3; D not resolved. The CDR3 is 15 amino acids. Germline V lookup: CDR1 SSHAT, CDR2 FNYEAQ (reference sequence). The CDR3 reads CASSRTIEAGNTIYF. In nucleotides, the CDR3 is TGTGCTAGCAGCCGTACGATAGAGGCTGGAAACACCATATATTTT.

The genes are TRBV11-2 and TRBJ2-5; 9 bases match TRBD1. The ends lost 5 bases at V and 4 bases at J; junction bases unmatched: 5. Germline CDR1 and CDR2: SGHAT and FQNNGV. The CDR3 consists of 14 residues. This chain's CDR3 is CASSPGQGRETQYF. Written as DNA, the CDR3 is TGTGCCAGCAGCCCGGGACAGGGTCGAGAGACCCAGTACTTC. The full variable domain, with the rest looked up from reference TRBV11-2 and TRBJ2-5, is EAGVAQSPRYKIIEKRQSVAFWCNPISGHATLYWYQQILGQGPKLLIQFQNNGVVDDSQLPKDRFSAERLKGVDSTLKIQPAKLEDSAVYLCASSPGQGRETQYFGPGTRLLVL.

This clone was detected only a few times. The V and J genes are TRBV19 and TRBJ2-5; 11 bases are a match to TRBD1. The CDR3 sequence is 15 residues long. Germline loops: CDR1 LNHDA, CDR2 SQIVND (reference sequence). V trimming: 4 bases; J trimming: 4 bases; junction bases outside the gene matches: 5. The CDR3 region is CASSTPGQGVETQYF. In DNA, the CDR3 is TGTGCCAGTAGTACGCCGGGACAGGGGGTAGAGACCCAGTACTTC.

CDR3 amino acids: CASSMVRAYEQYF. The CDR3 nucleotides are TGTGCCAGTAGTATGGTAAGAGCCTACGAGCAGTACTTC. V gene TRBV19 combines with J gene TRBJ2-7; unclear D gene. The V end was cut by 3 bases, the J end by 2 bases, with 8 bases between. This CDR3 is built from 13 residues. Germline assignment: CDR1 LNHDA and CDR2 SQIVND (reference sequence).

The rearrangement links TRBV5-1 to TRBJ2-1; a possible D gene is TRBD2 (6 bases). Deletions cut 0 bases from V and 4 bases from J, with 11 bases between. The CDR3 totals 15 residues. Per the germline V gene, CDR1 is SGHRS and CDR2 is YFSETQ. The CDR3 region has the DNA TGCGCCAGCAGCTTGGCCAGCGGGCTTTACAATGAGCAGTTCTTC. It specifies CASSLASGLYNEQFF.

The chain joins TRBV7-8 to TRBJ2-1; 10 bases line up with TRBD2. The CDR3 consists of 22 residues. With V trimmed by 2 bases and J by 0 bases, 19 bases remained unmatched. Germline V gives CDR1 SGHVS, CDR2 FQNEAQ. The CDR3 DNA is TGTGCCAGCAGCTTATGGGTCGCGGAGCGGGAGGGAGATATAACCTCCTACAATGAGCAGTTCTTC. Translating gives CASSLWVAEREGDITSYNEQFF.